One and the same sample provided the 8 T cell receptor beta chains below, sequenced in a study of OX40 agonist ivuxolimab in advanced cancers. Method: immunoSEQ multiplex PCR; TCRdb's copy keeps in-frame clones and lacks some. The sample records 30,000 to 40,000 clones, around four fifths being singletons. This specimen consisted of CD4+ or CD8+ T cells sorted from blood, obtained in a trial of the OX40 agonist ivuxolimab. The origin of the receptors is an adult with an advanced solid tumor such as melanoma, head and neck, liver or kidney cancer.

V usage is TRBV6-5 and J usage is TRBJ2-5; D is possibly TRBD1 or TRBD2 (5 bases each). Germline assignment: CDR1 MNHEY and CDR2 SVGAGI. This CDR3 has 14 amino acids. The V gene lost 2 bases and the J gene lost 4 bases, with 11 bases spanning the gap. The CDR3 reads CASSYEQGAETQYF. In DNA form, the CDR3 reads TGTGCCAGCAGTTACGAGCAGGGAGCAGAGACCCAGTACTTC.

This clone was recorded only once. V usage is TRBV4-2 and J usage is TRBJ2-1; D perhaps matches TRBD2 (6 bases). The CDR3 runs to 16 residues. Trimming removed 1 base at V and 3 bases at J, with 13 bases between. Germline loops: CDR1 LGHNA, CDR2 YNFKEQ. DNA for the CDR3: TGTGCCAGCAGCCAAGGGGCTAGCGACGTCTACAATGAGCAGTTCTTC. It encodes CASSQGASDVYNEQFF.

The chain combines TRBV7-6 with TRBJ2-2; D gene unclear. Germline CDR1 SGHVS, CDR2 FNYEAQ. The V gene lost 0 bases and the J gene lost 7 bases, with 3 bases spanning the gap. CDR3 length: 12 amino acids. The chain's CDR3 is CASSLASGELFF. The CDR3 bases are TGTGCCAGCAGCTTAGCCAGCGGGGAGCTGTTTTTT. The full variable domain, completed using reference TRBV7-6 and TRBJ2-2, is GAGVSQSPRYKVTKRGQDVALRCDPISGHVSLYWYRQALGQGPEFLTYFNYEAQQDKSGLPNDRFSAERPEGSISTLTIQRTEQRDSAMYRCASSLASGELFFGEGSRLTVL.

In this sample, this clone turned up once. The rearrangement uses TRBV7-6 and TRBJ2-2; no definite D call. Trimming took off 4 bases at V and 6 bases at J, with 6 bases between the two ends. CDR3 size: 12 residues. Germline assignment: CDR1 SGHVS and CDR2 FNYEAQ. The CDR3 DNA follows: TGTGCCAGCAGCTCAGCCCCCGGGGAGCTGTTTTTT. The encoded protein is CASSSAPGELFF.

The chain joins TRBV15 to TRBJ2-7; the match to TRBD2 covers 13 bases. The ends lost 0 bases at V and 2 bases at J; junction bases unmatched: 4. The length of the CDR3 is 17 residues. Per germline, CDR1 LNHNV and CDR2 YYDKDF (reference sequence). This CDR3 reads CATSREGTSGKPYEQYF. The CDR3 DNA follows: TGTGCCACCAGCAGAGAAGGGACTAGCGGGAAACCCTACGAGCAGTACTTC.

This CDR3 is CASSEAGDWEAGGSTDTQYF. CDR3 bases: TGTGCCAGCAGTGAAGCGGGGGATTGGGAGGCAGGGGGGAGCACAGATACGCAGTATTTT. The gene calls are TRBV6-1 and TRBJ2-3, with D possibly TRBD1 on 7 matching bases. Trimming pared 0 bases from V and 0 bases from J, leaving 22 bases between. This CDR3 is 20 amino acids long. Germline CDR1 reads MNHNS; CDR2 reads SASEGT.

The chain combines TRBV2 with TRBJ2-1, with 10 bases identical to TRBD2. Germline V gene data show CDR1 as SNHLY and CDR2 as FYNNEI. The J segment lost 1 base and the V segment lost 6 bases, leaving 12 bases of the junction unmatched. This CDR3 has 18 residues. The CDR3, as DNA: TGTGCCAGCAGGGTGTCTAGCGGGAGTATTGAGTCCTACAATGAGCAGTTCTTC. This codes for CASRVSSGSIESYNEQFF.

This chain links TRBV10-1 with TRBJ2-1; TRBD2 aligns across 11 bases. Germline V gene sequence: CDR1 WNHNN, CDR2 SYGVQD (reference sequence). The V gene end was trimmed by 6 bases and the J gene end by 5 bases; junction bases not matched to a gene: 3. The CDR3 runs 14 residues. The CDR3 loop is CASSTSGRNNEQFF. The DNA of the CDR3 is TGCGCCAGCAGCACTAGCGGGAGAAACAATGAGCAGTTCTTC.